Listed below are T cell receptor beta chains from one sample, sequenced in a study of blood T cells in healthy people across ages. Each CDR3 protein is one row after TCRdb ran MiXCR on the 5' RACE reads. This sample has some 800,000 distinct CDR3 sequences; roughly 44% occur once, and the top ten carry around 21%. Sequencing was carried out using blood. The receptors come from a man in his 60s in good health. CDR3s include the opening cysteine and the closing phenylalanine or tryptophan. D genes are given only for firm matches. Not every row has a clone size; where given, it reads once, few, many or a size class.

V gene	J gene	clone size	D gene	CDR3 protein	CDR3 DNA
TRBV6-1	TRBJ2-5	-	-	CASSEAVPRDIGFGQYF	TGTGCCAGCAGTGAAGCGGTGCCCCGGGACATCGGCTTTGGACAGTACTTC
TRBV2	TRBJ2-7	few	-	CATQKGSSPYEQYF	TGTGCCACCCAGAAGGGGTCTTCACCCTACGAGCAGTACTTC
TRBV27	TRBJ2-7	few	-	CASNYEQYF	TGTGCCAGCAATTACGAGCAGTACTTC
TRBV12-3/TRBV12-4	TRBJ2-5	-	TRBD1	CTSRPTGGPETQYF	TGTACCAGCAGACCGACAGGGGGACCGGAGACCCAGTACTTC
TRBV12-3/TRBV12-4	TRBJ2-5	-	-	CASSLSARENQYF	TGTGCCAGCAGTTTAAGCGCTAGAGAGAACCAGTACTTC
TRBV7-9	TRBJ2-7	-	-	CASSLRDGRARQYF	TGTGCCAGCAGCCTAAGGGACGGAAGAGCTCGGCAGTACTTC
TRBV10-1	TRBJ2-3	few	-	CASAPLTDTQYF	TGCGCCAGCGCCCCCCTCACAGATACGCAGTATTTT
TRBV20-1	TRBJ1-6	few	TRBD1	CSAAAGTDNSPLHF	TGCAGTGCAGCAGCCGGGACAGATAATTCACCCCTCCACTTT
TRBV10-3	TRBJ2-1	-	TRBD2	CAISESLSGVYNEQFF	TGTGCCATCAGTGAGTCCTTGAGCGGGGTCTACAATGAGCAGTTCTTC
TRBV5-6	TRBJ2-7	-	-	CASSLDVGANEQYF	TGTGCCAGCAGCTTGGATGTGGGGGCCAACGAGCAGTACTTC
TRBV29-1	TRBJ2-5	-	TRBD1	CSVEGTGNWETQYF	TGCAGCGTTGAGGGGACAGGGAATTGGGAGACCCAGTACTTC
TRBV6-1	TRBJ1-1	-	-	CASSPTGGFAEAFF	TGTGCCAGCAGTCCCACGGGGGGGTTCGCTGAAGCTTTCTTT
TRBV24-1	TRBJ2-7	-	TRBD1	CATSDHTGGYNEQYF	TGTGCCACCAGTGATCACACAGGGGGCTACAATGAGCAGTACTTC
TRBV6-2/TRBV6-3	TRBJ1-2	few	-	CASSLKMDYGYTF	TGTGCCAGCAGCCTTAAAATGGACTATGGCTACACCTTC
TRBV3-1	TRBJ2-3	-	-	CASSHAGTADAQYF	TGTGCCAGCAGCCACGCGGGGACGGCAGATGCGCAGTATTTT
TRBV24-1	TRBJ2-3	-	TRBD1	CATSDPMTGGRTDTQYF	TGTGCCACCAGTGACCCCATGACAGGGGGAAGAACAGATACGCAGTATTTT
TRBV6-2/TRBV6-3	TRBJ1-1	-	-	CASSYVIGVNTEAFF	TGTGCCAGCAGTTACGTTATAGGGGTGAACACTGAAGCTTTCTTT
TRBV28	TRBJ1-2	-	-	CASSSQGHYGYTF	TGTGCCAGCAGTTCGCAGGGGCACTATGGCTACACCTTC
TRBV7-9	TRBJ2-1	few	-	CASSLGLLDEQFF	TGTGCCAGCAGCCTGGGACTCCTAGATGAGCAGTTCTTC
TRBV7-2	TRBJ2-5	few	-	CASSLKGSQAPETQYF	TGTGCCAGCAGCTTAAAGGGTTCCCAGGCTCCGGAGACCCAGTACTTC
TRBV18	TRBJ2-1	-	-	CASSSTLLDEQFF	TGTGCCAGCTCATCCACCCTATTGGATGAGCAGTTCTTC
TRBV27	TRBJ1-1	-	TRBD1	CASSSLQGEAFF	TGTGCCAGCAGTTCCCTACAGGGGGAAGCTTTCTTT
TRBV4-3	TRBJ2-1	few	TRBD2	CASSQDSGRVYYEQFF	TGCGCCAGCAGCCAAGATTCAGGGAGGGTCTACTATGAGCAGTTCTTC
TRBV9	TRBJ1-2	-	-	CASSSSVGLYGYTF	TGTGCCAGCAGCTCCTCGGTGGGTCTCTATGGCTACACCTTC
TRBV5-1	TRBJ2-7	-	TRBD1	CASSPGQGAAEQYF	TGCGCCAGCAGCCCGGGACAGGGGGCGGCCGAGCAGTACTTC
TRBV5-6	TRBJ2-7	-	TRBD2	CASSLPTSGYEQYF	TGTGCCAGCAGCTTGCCGACTAGCGGCTACGAGCAGTACTTC
TRBV20-1	TRBJ2-7	few	TRBD1	CSASPGTGVHEQYF	TGCAGTGCCAGTCCCGGGACAGGGGTTCACGAGCAGTACTTC
TRBV4-1	TRBJ2-3	few	-	CASSQVLLAGATDTQYF	TGCGCCAGCAGCCAAGTCCTCTTGGCGGGGGCCACAGATACGCAGTATTTT
TRBV9	TRBJ2-7	-	-	CASSVGQARNEQYF	TGTGCCAGCAGCGTAGGACAGGCCCGCAATGAGCAGTACTTC
TRBV18	TRBJ2-5	-	-	CASSPNPPATVETQYF	TGTGCCAGCTCACCGAATCCCCCGGCGACGGTAGAGACCCAGTACTTC
TRBV20-1	TRBJ2-7	-	TRBD1	CSGATGTGYYEQYF	TGCAGTGGTGCCACCGGGACAGGGTACTACGAGCAGTACTTC
TRBV9	TRBJ2-5	-	-	CASSVGDSGPETQYF	TGTGCCAGCAGCGTAGGTGATAGCGGCCCAGAGACCCAGTACTTC
TRBV6-6	TRBJ2-7	few	TRBD2	CASSRTSGGNYEQYF	TGTGCCAGCAGCCGGACTAGCGGGGGGAACTACGAGCAGTACTTC
TRBV20-1	TRBJ2-2	-	-	CSADPNTGELFF	TGCAGTGCTGACCCTAACACCGGGGAGCTGTTTTTT
TRBV10-3	TRBJ2-2	-	-	CAISESSGRGELFF	TGTGCCATCAGTGAGTCATCGGGACGCGGGGAGCTGTTTTTT
TRBV7-2	TRBJ1-6	few	-	CASSPRPGRNSPLHF	TGTGCCAGCAGCCCGCGGCCGGGGAGGAATTCACCCCTCCACTTT
TRBV6-1	TRBJ2-1	-	-	CASSGSWAVSYNEQFF	TGTGCCAGCAGCGGGTCTTGGGCGGTCTCCTACAATGAGCAGTTCTTC
TRBV6-2/TRBV6-3	TRBJ2-6	many	-	CASTRSGANVLTF	TGTGCCAGCACCCGATCTGGGGCCAACGTCCTGACTTTC
TRBV10-3	TRBJ1-5	once	TRBD1	CAISEAGQGNQPQHF	TGTGCCATCAGTGAGGCGGGACAGGGCAATCAGCCCCAGCATTTT
TRBV18	TRBJ1-6	-	TRBD1	CASSLLTGTDNSPLHF	TGTGCCAGCTCTCTTTTAACCGGGACAGATAATTCACCCCTCCACTTT
TRBV20-1	TRBJ1-6	few	-	CSAGAGTARYNSPLHF	TGCAGTGCGGGCGCGGGAACCGCACGTTATAATTCACCCCTCCACTTT
TRBV30	TRBJ1-2	-	-	CAWSVGYDGYTF	TGTGCCTGGAGTGTAGGATACGATGGCTACACCTTC
TRBV10-2	TRBJ2-2	few	-	CASSERAALGTGELFF	TGCGCCAGCAGTGAACGGGCTGCCCTAGGCACCGGGGAGCTGTTTTTT
TRBV6-5	TRBJ2-5	few	-	CASSPTWYRVQETQYF	TGTGCCAGCAGTCCAACTTGGTACAGGGTACAAGAGACCCAGTACTTC
TRBV4-3	TRBJ2-1	few	-	CASSPSGTNEQFF	TGCGCCAGCAGCCCCTCGGGGACCAATGAGCAGTTCTTC
TRBV11-3	TRBJ2-3	few	-	CASSSRLEISGVDTQYF	TGTGCCAGCAGCTCTCGACTAGAAATCTCGGGAGTAGATACGCAGTATTTT
TRBV7-9	TRBJ2-7	many	-	CASSPEVSYEQYF	TGTGCCAGCAGCCCAGAGGTCTCCTACGAGCAGTACTTC
TRBV3-1	TRBJ2-7	-	TRBD2	CASSPHSRAGKDEQYF	TGTGCCAGCAGCCCGCATTCGCGAGCGGGAAAGGACGAGCAGTACTTC
TRBV19	TRBJ2-4	-	-	CASSSTWSAKNIQYF	TGTGCCAGTAGTAGCACCTGGTCCGCCAAAAACATTCAGTACTTC
TRBV4-1	TRBJ1-1	-	TRBD1	CASSQGQGATEAFF	TGCGCCAGCAGCCAGGGACAGGGGGCCACTGAAGCTTTCTTT
TRBV11-2	TRBJ1-1	few	-	CASSLATGRQAFF	TGTGCCAGCAGCCTAGCGACAGGAAGACAGGCTTTCTTT
TRBV7-9	TRBJ1-2	-	-	CASSWPQGPNLDGYTF	TGTGCCAGCAGCTGGCCTCAGGGGCCGAATCTTGATGGCTACACCTTC
TRBV5-6	TRBJ1-2	few	-	CASSLTQGNYGYTF	TGTGCCAGCAGCCTCACCCAGGGGAACTATGGCTACACCTTC
TRBV7-2	TRBJ1-1	-	-	CASSLGRGTNTEAFF	TGTGCCAGCAGCTTAGGTCGGGGGACGAACACTGAAGCTTTCTTT
TRBV15	TRBJ1-5	-	-	CATSRRVTLAGPQHF	TGTGCCACCAGCAGGAGAGTCACCTTGGCAGGGCCCCAGCATTTT
TRBV3-1	TRBJ2-4	once	-	CASSQRTEFYLTKNIQYF	TGTGCCAGCAGCCAAAGGACAGAGTTCTACCTAACCAAAAACATTCAGTACTTC
TRBV5-1	TRBJ2-7	-	TRBD2	CASSFLAGPSWEQYF	TGCGCCAGCAGCTTTTTAGCGGGGCCCTCGTGGGAGCAGTACTTC
TRBV7-3	TRBJ2-7	-	TRBD1	CASSKQGSREQYF	TGTGCCAGCAGCAAACAGGGGTCCAGGGAGCAGTACTTC
TRBV7-2	TRBJ2-3	-	TRBD2	CASSSRTSGTTDTQYF	TGTGCCAGCAGCTCCCGGACTAGCGGGACCACAGATACGCAGTATTTT